Listed below are T cell receptor beta chains from one sample, sequenced in a study of blood T cell repertoires in COVID-19. Data came from immunoSEQ multiplex PCR; TCRdb stores just in-frame clones and leaves some out. The sample records tens of thousands of clones, roughly 70% being singletons. The specimen was peripheral blood. All receptors come from a man between 65 and 85 years old with COVID-19, enrolled during active disease. Each CDR3 is given with its conserved first and last residue. The D gene is left open where the match is weak. Only part of the rows carry a size: once, few, many, or a class if the clone is expanded.

cdr3_nt	cdr3_aa	d_call	clone_size	v_call	j_call
TGTGCCAGCAGTTTGTACTACAGGGGGATGAACACTGAAGCTTTCTTT	CASSLYYRGMNTEAFF	TRBD1	.	TRBV27	TRBJ1-1
TGCGCCAGCAGTACCGCTGTGATGGGGGGAGATACGCAGTATTTT	CASSTAVMGGDTQYF	.	.	TRBV5-1	TRBJ2-3
TGTGCCAGCAGGGCCGGGACTAGCGGAATCTACGAGCAGTACTTC	CASRAGTSGIYEQYF	TRBD2	.	TRBV6-5	TRBJ2-7
TGTGCCAGCAGCGTTCTAGCGGGAGAGTCCAATGAGCAGTTCTTC	CASSVLAGESNEQFF	TRBD2	once	TRBV9	TRBJ2-1
TGCAGCGCCCTAAACAGGGGAGACTATGGCTACACCTTC	CSALNRGDYGYTF	TRBD1	.	TRBV29-1	TRBJ1-2
TGTGCCAGCAGCTTAGGATCGACTAGCGGGACCTACGAGCAGTACTTC	CASSLGSTSGTYEQYF	TRBD2	.	TRBV7-8	TRBJ2-7
TGTGCCAGCAGCGTAGGGAGTCTGGGCAATCAGCCCCAGCATTTT	CASSVGSLGNQPQHF	.	once	TRBV9	TRBJ1-5
TGTGCTAGTGGTTTGGTGGTCGGGGGGGTCACCGGGGAGCTGTTTTTT	CASGLVVGGVTGELFF	TRBD2	.	TRBV12-5	TRBJ2-2
TGTGCCAGCAGCTTATGGCTGAATGAGCAGTTCTTC	CASSLWLNEQFF	.	.	TRBV11-2	TRBJ2-1
TGTGCCAGCAGCTTAGACAGGGGTCAGCCCCAGCATTTT	CASSLDRGQPQHF	TRBD1	.	TRBV11-1	TRBJ1-5
TGTGCCAGCATCCAGGACAATGAGCAGTTCTTC	CASIQDNEQFF	.	.	TRBV6-5	TRBJ2-1
TGTGCCAGCAGTGAGGGACTTGCCTCCTACAATGAGCAGTTCTTC	CASSEGLASYNEQFF	.	.	TRBV6-1	TRBJ2-1
TGTGCCAGCGGCCTCAGCGGAGACTACGAGCAGTACTTC	CASGLSGDYEQYF	.	.	TRBV5-4	TRBJ2-7
TGTGCCAGCAGACTCGGGACTAGCGGGATCTACAATGAGCAGTTCTTC	CASRLGTSGIYNEQFF	TRBD2	.	TRBV7-2	TRBJ2-1
TGTGCCAGCAGCCAAGGACTAGCGGGAGTGTACGAGCAGTACTTC	CASSQGLAGVYEQYF	TRBD2	.	TRBV3-1/TRBV3-2	TRBJ2-7
TGCGCCAGCAGCTTGTCTAGCGGGGCCGGGGAGCTGTTTTTT	CASSLSSGAGELFF	TRBD2	.	TRBV5-1	TRBJ2-2
TGCGCCAGCAGCCAGAAGACAGGGGGCGTGAACTATGGCTACACCTTC	CASSQKTGGVNYGYTF	TRBD1	few	TRBV4-3	TRBJ1-2
TGTGCCAGCAGCCTGAATCTAGGCATCACTGAAGCTTTCTTT	CASSLNLGITEAFF	.	.	TRBV7-2	TRBJ1-1
TGTGCCAGCAATCGGGAGGGGGCTAATGAAAAACTGTTTTTT	CASNREGANEKLFF	.	few	TRBV25-1	TRBJ1-4
TGTGCCAGCAGCCTCGACCCAGGGCCCGCCTACGAGCAGTACTTC	CASSLDPGPAYEQYF	.	.	TRBV3-1/TRBV3-2	TRBJ2-7
TGTGCCAGTAGTATAGGCAGATCCTCCTACAATGAGCAGTTCTTC	CASSIGRSSYNEQFF	.	few	TRBV19	TRBJ2-1
TGTGCCAGCAGTTCACGGTTAGACTATGGCTACACCTTC	CASSSRLDYGYTF	.	.	TRBV28	TRBJ1-2
TGCGCCAGCAGCCAAGCCCCAGGGGTCCCGGGGACAGGGGGGGAGACCCAGTACTTC	CASSQAPGVPGTGGETQYF	TRBD1	.	TRBV4-3	TRBJ2-5
TGTGCCAGCAGCCAAATCCTTGTCCTACAGGGGGCAGAAACCGGGGAGCTGTTTTTT	CASSQILVLQGAETGELFF	TRBD1	.	TRBV7-9	TRBJ2-2
TGCGCCAGCGGGCCGGGACAGGTGATGAACACTGAAGCTTTCTTT	CASGPGQVMNTEAFF	TRBD1	.	TRBV5-1	TRBJ1-1
TGTGCCAGCAGCCAAATTCTCGGACTCTCCAGTGAGCAGTTCTTC	CASSQILGLSSEQFF	.	.	TRBV7-3	TRBJ2-1
TGTGCCAGCAGCTTCCGAGGTTGGGACAGTTCCTACGAGCAGTACTTC	CASSFRGWDSSYEQYF	TRBD1	.	TRBV16	TRBJ2-7
TGTGCCATCAGTGCGGACCAGGGAAATCAGCCCCAGCATTTT	CAISADQGNQPQHF	.	.	TRBV10-3	TRBJ1-5
TGTGCCAGCGGGGGGGCTCAAGGAAATCAGCCCCAGCATTTT	CASGGAQGNQPQHF	.	.	TRBV28	TRBJ1-5
TGTGCCTGGAGTCCACCGGGACAGATAAGCAATCAGCCCCAGCATTTT	CAWSPPGQISNQPQHF	TRBD1	many	TRBV30	TRBJ1-5
TGTGCCAGCAGTCTAACCGAATTCTACGAGCAGTACTTC	CASSLTEFYEQYF	.	.	TRBV27	TRBJ2-7
TGTGCCATCAGCCGGACAGGGGAGAGCAATCAGCCCCAGCATTTT	CAISRTGESNQPQHF	TRBD1	.	TRBV10-3	TRBJ1-5
TGTGCCAGCAGTACCAAGCGGGAGGAGTCATACAATGAGCAGTTCTTC	CASSTKREESYNEQFF	TRBD2	.	TRBV28	TRBJ2-1